The rows below give T cell receptor beta chains drawn from one sample of a study of T cells in Graves' hyperthyroidism and ophthalmopathy. TCRdb processed the multiplex PCR reads anew with MiXCR; each CDR3 protein has one entry. The sample lists 620,000 or so distinct CDR3 sequences, roughly 15% seen once, with around 13% in the top ten. The specimen was blood. The receptors were sampled from a woman between 50 and 59 years old with Graves' ophthalmopathy. Both conserved end residues are part of each CDR3. D genes are given only for firm matches. Size tells how often a clone was seen (once, few, many) or the class of an expanded clone, and some rows leave it out.

V,J,size,D,CDR3,DNA
TRBV7-9,TRBJ2-7,many,.,CARQGTGIYEQYF,TGTGCTAGGCAAGGGACTGGTATCTACGAGCAGTACTTC
TRBV5-1,TRBJ1-3,many,.,CASSLEPQGGPTGNTIYF,TGCGCCAGCAGCCTAGAACCTCAGGGTGGGCCGACTGGAAACACCATATATTTT
TRBV13,TRBJ2-3,few,TRBD1,CASSQRGRQGFGDTQYF,TGTGCCAGCAGCCAACGTGGGAGACAGGGGTTCGGAGATACGCAGTATTTT
TRBV29-1,TRBJ1-2,many,TRBD1,CSVVLAGGRYGYTF,TGCAGCGTTGTATTGGCAGGGGGACGATATGGCTACACCTTC
TRBV9,TRBJ2-1,many,TRBD2,CASSPSERELNEQFF,TGTGCCAGCAGCCCTTCCGAGCGGGAGCTTAATGAGCAGTTCTTC
TRBV3-1,TRBJ2-7,many,.,CASRLAPSYEQYF,TGTGCCAGCCGGCTAGCGCCGTCCTACGAGCAGTACTTC
TRBV11-2,TRBJ1-6,.,.,CASSLGTGSPLHF,TGTGCCAGCAGCTTAGGCACGGGTTCACCCCTCCACTTT
TRBV7-9,TRBJ2-7,many,TRBD1,CASSSSAGTASYEQYF,TGTGCCAGCAGCTCCTCCGCCGGGACAGCTTCCTACGAGCAGTACTTC
TRBV7-3,TRBJ2-1,many,TRBD1,CASSPEGTGTYNEQFF,TGTGCCAGCAGCCCGGAGGGGACAGGAACCTACAATGAGCAGTTCTTC
TRBV5-1,TRBJ2-1,many,.,CASSFNRVSGLGYEQFF,TGCGCCAGCAGCTTCAACAGGGTGTCCGGACTAGGCTATGAGCAGTTCTTC
TRBV5-1,TRBJ2-3,many,.,CASSNSGTSGADTQYF,TGCGCCAGCAGCAACTCCGGGACCTCGGGAGCGGATACGCAGTATTTT
TRBV7-2,TRBJ2-1,.,.,CASSLDSNVYNEQFF,TGTGCCAGCAGCTTAGACTCGAACGTCTACAATGAGCAGTTCTTC
TRBV19,TRBJ2-7,.,TRBD1,CASHTGTGRPYEQYF,TGTGCCAGCCACACCGGGACAGGGCGTCCCTACGAGCAGTACTTC
TRBV5-8,TRBJ2-5,.,TRBD1,CASSGISGTGTSGTQYF,TGTGCCAGCAGCGGAATTTCCGGGACAGGGACGTCAGGGACCCAGTACTTC